This T cell receptor (beta chain) was observed in a study of spatial heterogeneity in lung cancer. Broader study findings: Of tumor T cells, an estimated coverage of approximately 7% was reached for alpha chains and 13% to 15% for beta chains. Tumor mutation counts were tracked by expanded intratumoral alpha and beta TCR counts.

Time point specified: sample taken at primary tumor resection. There were 72 donors, all of them untreated patients with early-stage non-small cell lung cancer. The study sequenced unsorted whole RNA from tumor, nontumor lung or frozen PBMC. The library protocol tagged each TCR cDNA with a unique molecular identifier. TCRdb used MiXCR to reprocess the 5' RACE reads, holding one entry per CDR3 protein. The table includes about 20,000 distinct CDR3 sequences, over 7% detected once. With respect to this clonotype: Its antigen is currently unknown.

The CDR3 loop spans 24 amino acids. From germline, CDR1 is MGHDK and CDR2 SYGVNS. Between the trimmed V and J ends, which lost 8 bases and 8 bases, there was a span of 46 bases. The sequences come from lung tumor tissue, collected at surgery. The clonotype originates from a female donor with early-stage non-small cell lung cancer. The chain carries TRBV25-1 and TRBJ1-6, with D unresolved. The CDR3 loop reads CASYYSGRTIHPLVVTSDDSPLHF. CDR3 in DNA: TGTGCCAGCTACTACAGCGGAAGGACGATTCACCCCCTCGTGGTTACCTCGGACGATTCACCCCTCCACTTT.